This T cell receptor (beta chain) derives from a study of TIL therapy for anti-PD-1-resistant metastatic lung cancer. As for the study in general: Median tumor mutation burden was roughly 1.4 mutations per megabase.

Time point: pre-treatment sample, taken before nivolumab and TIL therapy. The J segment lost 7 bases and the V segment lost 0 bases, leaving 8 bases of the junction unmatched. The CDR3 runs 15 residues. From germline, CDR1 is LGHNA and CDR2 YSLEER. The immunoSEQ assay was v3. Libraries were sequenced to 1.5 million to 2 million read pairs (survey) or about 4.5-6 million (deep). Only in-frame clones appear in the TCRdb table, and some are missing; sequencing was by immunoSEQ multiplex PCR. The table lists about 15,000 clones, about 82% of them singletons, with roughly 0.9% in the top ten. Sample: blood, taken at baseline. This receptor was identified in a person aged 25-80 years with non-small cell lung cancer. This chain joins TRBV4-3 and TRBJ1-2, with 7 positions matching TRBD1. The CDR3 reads CASSQDITGAGGYTF. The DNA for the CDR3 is TGCGCCAGCAGCCAAGATATTACAGGGGCAGGTGGCTACACCTTC.